This entry is about one T cell receptor (beta chain). Enrolled through a virtual design, the participants were between about 18 and 100 years of age and came from fewer than 30 US areas. V was cut by 6 bases and J by 1 base, with 8 bases left in between. The CDR3 is 13 amino acids. Germline assignment: CDR1 MNHEY and CDR2 SMNVEV (reference sequence). The data were taken from a study of blood T cell repertoires in COVID-19. Repertoires were generated with immunoSEQ multiplex PCR, while TCRdb's copy carries only in-frame clones and drops some. The sample gives hundreds of thousands of clones, around 88% of which show up once; around 15% is in the top ten.

This chain links TRBV27 with TRBJ2-3; D ambiguous. The sequenced material came from PBMCs or T cells enriched from blood (not recorded which). This TCR was recovered from a woman between 50 and 59 years old with acute COVID-19. CDR3 loop: CASRPTGTDTQYF. CDR3 DNA sequence: TGTGCCAGCAGGCCCACTGGCACAGATACGCAGTATTTT.